A single sample gave rise to the 11 T cell receptor beta chains below, sequenced in a study of blood T cells in healthy people across ages. Alongside a J-beta primer mix, a sample-barcoded 5' primer served in a second PCR lasting about 7 to 11 cycles. Each CDR3 protein gets one entry after TCRdb re-called the 5' RACE reads with MiXCR. Seen here are over 600,000 distinct CDR3 sequences, around 41% observed once, and the top ten hold about 32%. Sequencing was carried out using blood. The receptor source for this set is an elderly man in good health.

This clonotype turned up a few times. V gene TRBV29-1 combines with J gene TRBJ2-7; D possibly corresponds to TRBD2 (5 bases). Germline CDR1 reads SQVTM; CDR2 reads ANQGSEA. Trimming removed 0 bases from V and 4 bases from J, with 19 bases in between. The CDR3 runs to 16 residues. The CDR3 spells CSVEEPQAGELYEQYF. The CDR3 coding sequence is TGCAGCGTTGAAGAGCCCCAGGCGGGTGAACTGTACGAGCAGTACTTC.

This clonotype has a handful of counts. This CDR3 is CASSLTNLRLGANVLTF. The CDR3 DNA reads TGTGCCAGCAGTTTGACTAATCTCCGTCTCGGGGCCAACGTCCTGACTTTC. The gene calls are TRBV14 and TRBJ2-6, with D possibly being TRBD2 (5 bases). The CDR3 totals 17 residues. CDR1 and CDR2 from the germline V gene are SGHDN and FVKESK. V lost 6 bases and J lost 4, with 19 bases in between.

The J gene is TRBJ1-1, the V gene TRBV10-3; possible D gene TRBD1, 5 bases. The V and J ends lost 6 bases and 2 bases respectively, with 16 bases between them. Germline V gene sequence: CDR1 ENHRY, CDR2 SYGVKD. The CDR3 is 15 residues long. The CDR3: CAIRPDDSGNTEAFF. The CDR3 DNA sequence: TGTGCCATCAGGCCCGACGACAGTGGAAACACTGAAGCTTTCTTT.

Details on this clonotype: One base away lies a much larger clone, so this may be a sequencing read error. The rearrangement joins TRBV29-1 to TRBJ2-3, with TRBD1 as a possible D gene (5 bases). The CDR3 spans 15 residues. Germline CDR1 and CDR2: SQVTM and ANQGSEA. V shed 4 bases and J shed 5 bases, with 19 bases lying between them. CDR3 nucleotides: TGCAGCGTTGCCCTAGGGCAGGGCTGGGTAGATACGCAGTATTTT. This codes for CSVALGQGWVDTQYF.

The chain combines TRBV10-1 with TRBJ2-3, with a tentative D call TRBD1 (6 bases). V lost 0 bases and J 1 base, leaving 14 bases between the germline ends. Per the germline V gene, CDR1 is WNHNN and CDR2 is SYGVQD (reference sequence). The CDR3 has 17 amino acids. CDR3 amino acids: CASSESRNQGRTDTQYF. CDR3 nucleotides: TGCGCCAGCAGTGAGTCGAGAAACCAGGGGCGCACAGATACGCAGTATTTT.

In regard to this clonotype: Possible read error: a much larger clone is one base away. The chain recombines TRBV5-1 with TRBJ2-5, with TRBD1 matching over 7 bases. Matching the DNA end better, TRBJ2-1 makes the J call doubtful. Germline V gene lookup returns CDR1 SGHRS and CDR2 YFSETQ. This CDR3 has 15 residues. The CDR3 bases are TGCGCCAGCAGCAGGGACAGTCCGACCCTAGAGACCCAGTTCTTC. Protein: CASSRDSPTLETQFF.

This clonotype was picked up a small number of times. The CDR3 bases are TGTGCCAGCAGCCAAGAAGGCAGAGGGGAGACCCAGTACTTC. This codes for CASSQEGRGETQYF. The rearrangement joins TRBV3-1 to TRBJ2-5, with D possibly being TRBD2 (5 bases). V was clipped by 0 bases and J by 5 bases, with 10 bases between them. The CDR3 covers 14 residues. Germline V gives CDR1 LGHDT, CDR2 YNNKEL (reference sequence).

This clonotype was detected only a few times. The chain joins TRBV6-2 or TRBV6-3 to TRBJ2-7; D might be TRBD2 (5 bases). Trimming left V 0 bases short and J 2 bases short, with 11 bases between. Germline V gene sequence: CDR1 MNHEY, CDR2 SVGEGT. CDR3 length: 15 residues. CDR3 sequence: CASSYSERRPYEQYF. CDR3 sequence (DNA): TGTGCCAGCAGTTACTCCGAACGGAGGCCCTACGAGCAGTACTTC.

The V call is TRBV3-1, the J call TRBJ2-3; D perhaps matches TRBD2 (5 bases). The CDR3 sequence is 14 residues long. The germline CDR1 and CDR2 sequences are LGHDT and YNNKEL (reference sequence). The V gene lost 9 bases and the J gene lost 4 bases, with 17 bases spanning the gap. CDR3 sequence reads: CASTVGGLADTQYF. DNA for the CDR3: TGTGCCAGTACCGTAGGCGGGTTGGCAGATACGCAGTATTTT.

This clonotype showed up many times. V is TRBV29-1 and J is TRBJ2-1; D may be TRBD2 (5 bases). The CDR3 runs to 14 residues. Germline V gives CDR1 SQVTM, CDR2 ANQGSEA. Trimming left V 7 bases short and J 6 bases short, with 19 bases between. The CDR3 DNA reads as TGCAGCGGCACGGATCTAGCCTTGGGCAATGAGCAGTTCTTC. This translates into CSGTDLALGNEQFF.

In this sample, this clonotype turned up a few times. The genes are TRBV20-1 and TRBJ2-5; 9 bases are shared with TRBD1. The germline V gene encodes CDR1 DFQATT and CDR2 SNEGSKA (reference sequence). The CDR3 runs 13 residues. J was trimmed by 5 bases and V by 6 bases; bases with no gene match: 7. CDR3 coding DNA: TGCAGTGCCAAACAGGGGGCGGGGGAGACCCAGTACTTC. Its protein product is CSAKQGAGETQYF.